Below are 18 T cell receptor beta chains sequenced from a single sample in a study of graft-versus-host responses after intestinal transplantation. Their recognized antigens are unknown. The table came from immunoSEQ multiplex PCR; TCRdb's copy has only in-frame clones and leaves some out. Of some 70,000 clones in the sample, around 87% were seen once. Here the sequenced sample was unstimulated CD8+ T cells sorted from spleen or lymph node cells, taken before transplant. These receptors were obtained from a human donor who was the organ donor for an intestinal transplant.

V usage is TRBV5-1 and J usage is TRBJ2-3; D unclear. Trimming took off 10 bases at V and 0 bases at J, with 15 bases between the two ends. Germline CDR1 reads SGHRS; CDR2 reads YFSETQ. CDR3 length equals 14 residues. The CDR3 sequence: CASQGSYSTDTQYF. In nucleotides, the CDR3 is TGCGCCTCACAAGGCTCGTATAGCACAGATACGCAGTATTTT.

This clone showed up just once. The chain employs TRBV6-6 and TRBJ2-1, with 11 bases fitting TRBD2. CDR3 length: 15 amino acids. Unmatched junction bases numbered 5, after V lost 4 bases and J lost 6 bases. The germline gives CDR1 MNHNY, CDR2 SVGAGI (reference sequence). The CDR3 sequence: CASSLAGGPINEQFF. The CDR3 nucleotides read TGTGCCAGCAGTTTAGCGGGGGGGCCTATCAATGAGCAGTTCTTC.

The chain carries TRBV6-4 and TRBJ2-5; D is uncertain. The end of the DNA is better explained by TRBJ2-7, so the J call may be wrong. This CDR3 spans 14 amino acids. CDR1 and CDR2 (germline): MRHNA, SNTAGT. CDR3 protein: CASSDPRRGNEQYF. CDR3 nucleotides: TGTGCCAGCAGTGACCCGAGAAGAGGAAACGAGCAGTACTTC.

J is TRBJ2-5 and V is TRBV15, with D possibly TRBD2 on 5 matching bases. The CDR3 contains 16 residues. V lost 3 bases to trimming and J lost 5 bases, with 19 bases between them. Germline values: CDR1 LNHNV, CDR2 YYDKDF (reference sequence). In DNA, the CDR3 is TGTGCCACCAGCAGCCGTGAGGGCCCGACGAGGGAGACCCAGTACTTC. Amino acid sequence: CATSSREGPTRETQYF. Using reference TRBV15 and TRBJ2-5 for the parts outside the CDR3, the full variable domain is DAMVIQNPRYQVTQFGKPVTLSCSQTLNHNVMYWYQQKSSQAPKLLFHYYDKDFNNEADTPDNFQSRRPNTSFCFLDIRSPGLGDTAMYLCATSSREGPTRETQYFGPGTRLLVL.

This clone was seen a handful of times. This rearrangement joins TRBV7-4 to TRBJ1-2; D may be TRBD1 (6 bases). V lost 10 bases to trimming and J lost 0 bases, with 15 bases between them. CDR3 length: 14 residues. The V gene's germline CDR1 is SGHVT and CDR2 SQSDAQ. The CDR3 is CATSDRPSNYGYTF. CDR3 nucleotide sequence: TGTGCCACCTCGGACAGACCCTCTAACTATGGCTACACCTTC. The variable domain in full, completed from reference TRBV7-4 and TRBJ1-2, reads GAGVSQSPRYKVAKRGRDVALRCDSISGHVTLYWYRQTLGQGSEVLTYSQSDAQRDKSGRPSGRFSAERPERSVSTLKIQRTEQGDSAVYLCATSDRPSNYGYTFGSGTRLTVV.

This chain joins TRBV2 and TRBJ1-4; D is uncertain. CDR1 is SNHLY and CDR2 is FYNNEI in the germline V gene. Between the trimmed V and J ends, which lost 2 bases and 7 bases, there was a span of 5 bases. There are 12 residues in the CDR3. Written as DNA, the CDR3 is TGTGCCAGCAGTGAATACAGTGAAAAACTGTTTTTT. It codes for CASSEYSEKLFF.

This chain's CDR3 is CAWSRETGPISGANVLTF. In DNA form, the CDR3 reads TGTGCCTGGAGTCGAGAAACAGGGCCTATCTCTGGGGCCAACGTCCTGACTTTC. The chain links TRBV30 to TRBJ2-6, with D possibly TRBD1 on 6 matching bases. V was clipped by 2 bases and J by 0 bases, with 17 bases between them. This CDR3 spans 18 amino acids. Germline assignment: CDR1 GTSNPN and CDR2 SVGIG (reference sequence).

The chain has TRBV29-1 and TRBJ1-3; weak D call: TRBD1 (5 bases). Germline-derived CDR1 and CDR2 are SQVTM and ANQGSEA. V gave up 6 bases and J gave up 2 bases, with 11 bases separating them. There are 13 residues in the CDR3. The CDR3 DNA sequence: TGCAGCGTCCACACAGGCCCTGGAAACACCATATATTTT. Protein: CSVHTGPGNTIYF. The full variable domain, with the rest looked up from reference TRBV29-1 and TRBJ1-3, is SAVISQKPSRDICQRGTSLTIQCQVDSQVTMMFWYRQQPGQSLTLIATANQGSEATYESGFVIDKFPISRPNLTFSTLTVSNMSPEDSSIYLCSVHTGPGNTIYFGEGSWLTVV.

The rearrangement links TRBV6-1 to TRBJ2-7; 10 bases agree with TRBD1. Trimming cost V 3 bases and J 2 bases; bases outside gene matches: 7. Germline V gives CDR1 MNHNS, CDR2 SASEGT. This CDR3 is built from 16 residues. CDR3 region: CASSDETGTGAYEQYF. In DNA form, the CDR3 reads TGTGCCAGCAGTGATGAGACCGGGACAGGGGCCTACGAGCAGTACTTC.

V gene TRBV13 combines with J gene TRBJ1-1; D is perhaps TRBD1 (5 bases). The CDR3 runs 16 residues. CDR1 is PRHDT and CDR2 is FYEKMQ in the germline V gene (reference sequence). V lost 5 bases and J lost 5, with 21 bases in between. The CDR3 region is CASSPPGGNYGTEAFF. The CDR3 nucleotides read TGTGCCAGCAGCCCCCCCGGGGGAAACTATGGTACTGAAGCTTTCTTT.

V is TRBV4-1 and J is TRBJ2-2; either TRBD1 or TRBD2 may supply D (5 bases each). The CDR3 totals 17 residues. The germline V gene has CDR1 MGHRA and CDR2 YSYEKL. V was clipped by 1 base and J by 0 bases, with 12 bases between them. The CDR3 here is CASSQVFGAPNTGELFF. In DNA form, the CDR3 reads TGCGCCAGCAGCCAAGTTTTCGGGGCCCCGAACACCGGGGAGCTGTTTTTT.

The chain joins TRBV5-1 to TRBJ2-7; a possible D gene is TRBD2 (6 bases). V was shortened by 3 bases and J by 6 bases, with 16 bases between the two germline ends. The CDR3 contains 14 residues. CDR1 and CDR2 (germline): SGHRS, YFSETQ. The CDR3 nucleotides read TGCGCCAGCAGCTCCCACCGGAGGGCCTCCGAGCAGTACTTC. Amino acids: CASSSHRRASEQYF.

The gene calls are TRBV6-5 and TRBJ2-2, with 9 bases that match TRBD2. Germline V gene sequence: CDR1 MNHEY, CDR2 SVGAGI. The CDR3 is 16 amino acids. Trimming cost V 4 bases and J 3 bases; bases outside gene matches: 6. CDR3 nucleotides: TGTGCCAGCAGTTCCTGGCGGGGGGGGCACACCGGGGAGCTGTTTTTT. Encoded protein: CASSSWRGGHTGELFF.

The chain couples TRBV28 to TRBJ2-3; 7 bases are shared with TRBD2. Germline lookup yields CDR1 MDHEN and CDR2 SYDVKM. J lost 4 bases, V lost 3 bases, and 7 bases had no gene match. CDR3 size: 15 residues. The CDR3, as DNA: TGTGCCAGCAGTTTTATCAGCGGGGTCGCAGATACGCAGTATTTT. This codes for CASSFISGVADTQYF.

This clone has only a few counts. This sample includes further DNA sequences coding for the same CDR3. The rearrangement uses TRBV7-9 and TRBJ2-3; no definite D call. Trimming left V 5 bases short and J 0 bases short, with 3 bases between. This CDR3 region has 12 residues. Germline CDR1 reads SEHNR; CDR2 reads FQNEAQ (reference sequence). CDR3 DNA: TGTGCCAGCAGCCCTAGCACAGATACGCAGTATTTT. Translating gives CASSPSTDTQYF.

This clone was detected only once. DNA of the CDR3: TGTGCCAGCAGCCTTCAACAATACCCTCACTACGAGCAGTACTTC. Translation: CASSLQQYPHYEQYF. The V call is TRBV5-5, the J call TRBJ2-7; D gene unclear. The length of the CDR3 is 15 residues. Germline CDR1 is SGHKS and CDR2 is YYEKEE (reference sequence). With 4 bases removed from V and 3 bases from J, the gap between germline ends came to 17 bases.

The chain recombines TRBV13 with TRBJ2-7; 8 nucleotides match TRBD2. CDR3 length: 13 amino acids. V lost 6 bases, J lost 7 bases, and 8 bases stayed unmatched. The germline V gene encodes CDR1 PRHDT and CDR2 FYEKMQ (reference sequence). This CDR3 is CASSPLAGIEQYF. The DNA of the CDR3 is TGTGCCAGCAGTCCGCTAGCGGGTATTGAGCAGTACTTC. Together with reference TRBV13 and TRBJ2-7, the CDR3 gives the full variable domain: AAGVIQSPRHLIKEKRETATLKCYPIPRHDTVYWYQQGPGQDPQFLISFYEKMQSDKGSIPDRFSAQQFSDYHSELNMSSLELGDSALYFCASSPLAGIEQYFGPGTRLTVT.

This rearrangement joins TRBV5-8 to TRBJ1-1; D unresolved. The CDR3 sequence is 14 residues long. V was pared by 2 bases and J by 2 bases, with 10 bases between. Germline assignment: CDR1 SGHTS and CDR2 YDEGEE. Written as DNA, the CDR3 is TGTGCCAGCAGCTTCGGTTACGGTAACACTGAAGCTTTCTTT. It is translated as CASSFGYGNTEAFF.